This T cell receptor beta chain was recovered during a study of blood T cell repertoires in COVID-19. Whole-study context: Sites across the United States, Italy and Spain contributed samples from acute and convalescent COVID-19.

A single count supports this clone. The V gene's germline CDR1 is SGHTA and CDR2 FQGTGA. The CDR3 totals 14 residues. The V end was cut by 5 bases, the J end by 2 bases, with 12 bases between. Under the authors' procedure: Reference gene primer amplification in the assay estimated nucleated cell counts. TCRdb's table, derived via immunoSEQ multiplex PCR, lists solely in-frame clones and lacks some. V, J and clone size reflect that table, while D and trimming were determined from the DNA. Among 180,000 or so clones listed, approximately 86% were seen once. The rearrangement joins TRBV7-3 to TRBJ1-2; TRBD1 is a possible D gene (6 bases). This clonotype was sampled from a man aged 55 to 70 who had recovered from COVID-19. The sequenced material came from peripheral blood. The CDR3 loop reads CASSMQQGNYGYTF. The DNA for the CDR3 is TGTGCCAGCAGCATGCAACAGGGAAACTATGGCTACACCTTC.